The rows below give T cell receptor beta chains drawn from one sample of a study of T cell responses to AZD1222 COVID-19 vaccine. Produced via immunoSEQ multiplex PCR; TCRdb's table is partial and in-frame only. The table includes roughly 110,000 clones, around nine tenths detected once. This specimen was peripheral blood, taken 28 days after the second AZD1222 dose. The receptor set was obtained from an adult who received the AZD1222 COVID-19 vaccine. The CDR3 runs from the conserved cysteine through the conserved F or W. A D gene is named only where the DNA matches it firmly. Not every row has a clone size; where given, it reads once, few, many or a size class.

length: 13
size: once
V: TRBV6-2/TRBV6-3
D: -
J: TRBJ2-1
CDR3: CASSSGPYDEQFF
DNA: TGTGCCAGCAGTTCCGGTCCATACGATGAGCAGTTCTTC

length: 14
size: -
V: TRBV7-2
D: TRBD1
J: TRBJ2-1
CDR3: CASSGRTGAQTQFF
DNA: TGTGCCAGCAGCGGACGGACAGGGGCGCAGACGCAGTTCTTC

length: 17
size: -
V: TRBV4-1
D: -
J: TRBJ2-3
CDR3: CASSQATGDFRTDTQYF
DNA: TGCGCCAGCAGCCAAGCCACGGGGGACTTTCGCACAGATACGCAGTATTTT

length: 15
size: few
V: TRBV19
D: -
J: TRBJ2-1
CDR3: CASSAILSSYNEQFF
DNA: TGTGCCAGTAGCGCTATACTAAGCTCCTACAATGAGCAGTTCTTC

length: 15
size: -
V: TRBV7-2
D: -
J: TRBJ2-7
CDR3: CASSLVLATSYEQYF
DNA: TGTGCCAGCAGCTTAGTGTTAGCGACCTCCTACGAGCAGTACTTC

length: 17
size: -
V: TRBV18
D: -
J: TRBJ1-3
CDR3: CASSPERDRISGNTIYF
DNA: TGTGCCAGCTCACCGGAAAGAGACAGGATCTCTGGAAACACCATATATTTT

length: 18
size: -
V: TRBV6-2/TRBV6-3
D: TRBD2
J: TRBJ2-2
CDR3: CASSPTLFERGMFGELFF
DNA: TGTGCCAGCAGTCCAACACTATTCGAGCGGGGGATGTTTGGGGAGCTGTTTTTT

length: 13
size: -
V: TRBV6-5
D: TRBD1
J: TRBJ1-2
CDR3: CASRPGTGYGYTF
DNA: TGTGCCAGCAGACCCGGGACAGGGTACGGCTACACCTTC

length: 15
size: -
V: TRBV7-8
D: TRBD1
J: TRBJ1-5
CDR3: CASSPGQGGNQPQHF
DNA: TGTGCCAGCAGCCCCGGACAGGGGGGCAATCAGCCCCAGCATTTT

length: 15
size: -
V: TRBV18
D: -
J: TRBJ1-2
CDR3: CASSSQSPGQGGYTF
DNA: TGTGCCAGCTCATCGCAATCCCCAGGGCAGGGTGGCTACACCTTC

length: 17
size: -
V: TRBV27
D: TRBD1
J: TRBJ2-2
CDR3: CASSFGTGGFRAGELFF
DNA: TGTGCCAGCAGTTTCGGGACAGGGGGTTTTAGGGCCGGGGAGCTGTTTTTT

length: 13
size: -
V: TRBV5-1
D: -
J: TRBJ2-7
CDR3: CASRRTDTYEQYF
DNA: TGCGCCAGCAGACGAACCGACACCTACGAGCAGTACTTC

length: 14
size: -
V: TRBV10-3
D: TRBD1
J: TRBJ1-1
CDR3: CAISGQGSNTEAFF
DNA: TGTGCCATCAGCGGACAGGGGTCGAACACTGAAGCTTTCTTT

length: 17
size: few
V: TRBV9
D: TRBD1
J: TRBJ2-3
CDR3: CASSTSTGYKTADTQYF
DNA: TGTGCCAGCAGCACCTCGACAGGGTATAAAACCGCAGATACGCAGTATTTT

length: 13
size: -
V: TRBV6-5
D: -
J: TRBJ2-2
CDR3: CASSYKDTGELFF
DNA: TGTGCCAGCAGTTACAAAGACACCGGGGAGCTGTTTTTT

length: 15
size: -
V: TRBV6-2/TRBV6-3
D: -
J: TRBJ2-7
CDR3: CASSYSGGGLYEQYF
DNA: TGTGCCAGCAGTTACTCTGGGGGGGGCCTCTACGAGCAGTACTTC

length: 16
size: once
V: TRBV9
D: TRBD1
J: TRBJ1-5
CDR3: CASSEGTGVGNQPQHF
DNA: TGTGCCAGCAGCGAGGGGACAGGGGTTGGCAATCAGCCCCAGCATTTT

length: 14
size: -
V: TRBV19
D: -
J: TRBJ1-5
CDR3: CASSIRDIDQPQHF
DNA: TGTGCCAGTAGTATACGGGACATTGATCAGCCCCAGCATTTT

length: 15
size: -
V: TRBV3-1/TRBV3-2
D: TRBD2
J: TRBJ2-2
CDR3: CASSASGGNTGELFF
DNA: TGTGCCAGCAGCGCATCGGGAGGTAACACCGGGGAGCTGTTTTTT

length: 14
size: -
V: TRBV6-5
D: -
J: TRBJ1-1
CDR3: CASSYLQGNTEAFF
DNA: TGTGCCAGCAGTTACTTACAGGGGAACACTGAAGCTTTCTTT

length: 15
size: -
V: TRBV10-3
D: TRBD1
J: TRBJ2-7
CDR3: CAITGNRDRGYEQYF
DNA: TGTGCCATCACCGGAAACCGGGACAGGGGGTACGAGCAGTACTTC

length: 16
size: -
V: TRBV3-1/TRBV3-2
D: TRBD2
J: TRBJ2-4
CDR3: CASSHPRLAGENIQYF
DNA: TGTGCCAGCAGCCATCCGAGACTAGCGGGGGAAAACATTCAGTACTTC

length: 14
size: -
V: TRBV6-1
D: -
J: TRBJ1-2
CDR3: CASSERGRGEGYTF
DNA: TGTGCCAGCAGTGAAAGGGGCAGGGGCGAGGGCTACACCTTC